The 8 T cell receptor beta chains given below trace back to one sample, sequenced in a study of beta chain features in type 1 diabetes. TCRB transcripts that were expressed got sequenced, as all of the isolated RNA had been reverse transcribed. Sequencing used immunoSEQ multiplex PCR; TCRdb keeps in-frame clones, though not all of them. The sample yields roughly 500,000 clones, about 30% seen once. Material for sequencing was naive CD4+ T cells from blood. These receptors originate from a man younger than 30 in good health.

V gene TRBV30 combines with J gene TRBJ2-1; D might be TRBD2 (5 bases). The germline V gene encodes CDR1 GTSNPN and CDR2 SVGIG (reference sequence). CDR3 length equals 20 residues. The germline V and J ends were trimmed by 1 base and 4 bases, with 29 bases remaining between them. CDR3 in amino acids: CAWSGIHAAAASRRYNEQFF. The CDR3 DNA reads TGTGCCTGGAGTGGAATCCACGCGGCGGCGGCTAGCCGCAGGTACAATGAGCAGTTCTTC.

V and J are TRBV28 and TRBJ2-1; D is perhaps TRBD1 or TRBD2 (6 bases each). The CDR3 consists of 15 residues. Germline values: CDR1 MDHEN, CDR2 SYDVKM. Trimming took 8 bases from V and 6 from J, leaving 20 bases between them. The CDR3 bases are TGTGCCAGCGGCTTCACGGGGGCAAAAACCAATGAGCAGTTCTTC. This translates into CASGFTGAKTNEQFF.

The chain is built from TRBV18 and TRBJ1-1; D remains unclear. CDR1 and CDR2 from the germline V gene are KGHSH and LQKENI. This CDR3 has 14 amino acids. Trimming stripped 6 bases from V and 0 bases from J, with 11 bases between. For the CDR3, the DNA is TGTGCCAGCTCTCCCTGGCCCCTGAACACTGAAGCTTTCTTT. Amino acid sequence: CASSPWPLNTEAFF. Full variable domain (missing parts from reference TRBV18 and TRBJ1-1): NAGVMQNPRHLVRRRGQEARLRCSPMKGHSHVYWYRQLPEEGLKFMVYLQKENIIDESGMPKERFSAEFPKEGPSILRIQQVVRGDSAAYFCASSPWPLNTEAFFGQGTRLTVV.

This clone was counted between two and nine times. The CDR3 protein is CAWSVRVSERQQYF. DNA for the CDR3: TGTGCCTGGAGTGTACGAGTCTCCGAAAGGCAGCAGTACTTC. The chain employs TRBV30 and TRBJ2-7, with D unclear. CDR1 GTSNPN and CDR2 SVGIG come from the germline V gene (reference sequence). This CDR3 region has 14 residues. V gave up 0 bases and J gave up 8 bases, with 17 bases separating them. The full variable domain, with the rest looked up from reference TRBV30 and TRBJ2-7, is SQTIHQWPATLVQPVGSPLSLECTVEGTSNPNLYWYRQAAGRGLQLLFYSVGIGQISSEVPQNLSASRPQDRQFILSSKKLLLSDSGFYLCAWSVRVSERQQYFGPGTRLTVT.

A few counts support this clone. The chain is built from TRBV19 and TRBJ2-1; D remains ambiguous. CDR1 is LNHDA and CDR2 is SQIVND in the germline V gene (reference sequence). CDR3 length: 15 amino acids. With 3 bases removed from V and 6 bases from J, the gap between germline ends came to 15 bases. CDR3 residues: CASSIPAGLINEQFF. The CDR3 nucleotides read TGTGCCAGTAGTATTCCGGCTGGATTGATCAATGAGCAGTTCTTC.

The chain carries TRBV10-3 and TRBJ1-2; D uncertain. Germline V gives CDR1 ENHRY, CDR2 SYGVKD. V was shortened by 4 bases and J by 6 bases, with 9 bases between the two germline ends. The CDR3 covers 12 residues. The CDR3 sequence is CAISGSTHGYTF. In DNA form, the CDR3 reads TGTGCCATCAGTGGTAGCACACATGGCTACACCTTC.

This clone turned up a few times. The chain has TRBV29-1 and TRBJ1-2, with 7 bases fitting TRBD1. The CDR3 is 13 amino acids. Losses at the gene ends were 3 bases for V and 4 bases for J; bases not matched to a gene: 5. Germline values: CDR1 SQVTM, CDR2 ANQGSEA. CDR3 residues: CSVDEDRTYGYTF. Written as DNA, the CDR3 is TGCAGCGTTGACGAGGACAGGACCTATGGCTACACCTTC.

The chain uses TRBV25-1 and TRBJ2-3, with 8 positions matching TRBD1. CDR3 length: 15 amino acids. V gave up 6 bases and J gave up 0 bases; unmatched junction bases: 5. Germline V lookup: CDR1 MGHDK, CDR2 SYGVNS. The CDR3: CASRLTGASTDTQYF. The DNA for the CDR3 is TGTGCCAGCAGGTTGACAGGGGCTAGCACAGATACGCAGTATTTT.